The entry below gives a single T cell receptor (beta chain) sequence along with its context. CDR3 length: 15 amino acids. The data were obtained in a study of shared clonotypes between healthy human individuals. TCRdb's copy holds only in-frame clones and misses some; the assay was immunoSEQ multiplex PCR. The profile shows about 380,000 clones, about 96% of them singletons. The chain recombines TRBV21-1 with TRBJ1-1; the table names TRBD1, a call not compared with the DNA. TRBV21-1 is described as a pseudogene. The sequenced material came from memory CD8+ T cells sorted from blood. Subset defined: CD45RO+ cells pooled with CCR7-negative TemRA cells. This TCR derives from a man aged 25 to 45 in good health. In DNA form, the CDR3 reads TGTGCCAGCAGACGATCTCCACAGGGGAACACTGAAGCTTTCTTT. Protein sequence: CASRRSPQGNTEAFF.